This entry describes one TCR beta chain. The same CDR3 can be traced to other DNA sequences in this sample. In the original workflow: Amplification with reference gene primers provided the estimates of nucleated cell counts. Produced via immunoSEQ multiplex PCR; TCRdb's table is partial and in-frame only. Clone size and the V and J calls come from that table; the DNA yielded D and trimming. Of about 260,000 clones in the sample, 80% to 95% were seen once. Participants reported their clinical history, and cohort assignment relied on those reports. The data belong to a study of blood T cell repertoires in COVID-19. About the research overall: Italy, Spain and the United States were the sources of the convalescent and acute COVID-19 samples. PBMCs, B-cell-depleted T cells, or T cells were the source of the cDNA or gDNA that made up the material.

The clonotype originates from a man in his forties who had been exposed to COVID-19. The sample consisted of PBMCs or T cells enriched from blood (not recorded which).

In nucleotides, the CDR3 is TGTGCCAGCAGCCTGACTAGCGGCTCCTACGAGCAGTACTTC. Its translation is CASSLTSGSYEQYF. The genes are TRBV27 and TRBJ2-7; 9 bases agree with TRBD2. The CDR3 has 14 residues. V lost 6 bases and J lost 0; bases outside the gene matches: 3. Germline loops: CDR1 MNHEY, CDR2 SMNVEV (reference sequence).